One and the same sample provided the 20 T cell receptor beta chains below, sequenced in a study of T-cell memory formation after mild COVID-19. MiXCR, applied by TCRdb to the 5' RACE reads, yields one record per CDR3 protein. The top ten clones hold approximately 13% of a sample with 540,000 or so distinct CDR3 sequences, roughly 20% of them seen once. The sequenced material came from PBMCs or a T cell subset sorted from them (not recorded which). These receptors all stem from an adult woman who had mild COVID-19 (a few samples of this study predate the infection). Cell type and time point are not known.

This clonotype was seen a handful of times. The V and J genes are TRBV12-3 or TRBV12-4 and TRBJ2-2, with TRBD1 identical over 9 bases. The length of the CDR3 is 15 residues. V shed 6 bases, J shed 6 bases, and the junction held 8 bases outside the gene matches. Written as DNA, the CDR3 is TGTGCCAGCAGGAGACAGGGGGAAACAGCCGGGGAGCTGTTTTTT. This sequence encodes CASRRQGETAGELFF.

The sample holds a few counts of this clonotype. The chain recombines TRBV7-9 with TRBJ1-1, with D uncertain. Per germline, CDR1 SEHNR and CDR2 FQNEAQ (reference sequence). The CDR3 sequence is 13 residues long. V was trimmed by 0 bases and J by 3 bases, leaving 5 bases between them. CDR3 sequence (DNA): TGTGCCAGCAGCTTAGCCACATACACTGAAGCTTTCTTT. Protein sequence: CASSLATYTEAFF. Based on the CDR3 plus reference TRBV7-9 and TRBJ1-1, the full variable domain is DTGVSQNPRHKITKRGQNVTFRCDPISEHNRLYWYRQTLGQGPEFLTYFQNEAQLEKSRLLSDRFSAERPKGSFSTLEIQRTEQGDSAMYLCASSLATYTEAFFGQGTRLTVV.

This clonotype showed up many times. The chain is built from TRBV7-3 and TRBJ2-1; D not resolved. The CDR3 contains 15 residues. The V and J ends lost 5 bases and 5 bases respectively, with 16 bases between them. CDR1 and CDR2 (germline): SGHTA, FQGTGA. This CDR3 is CASSVDSGLHNEQFF. CDR3 sequence (DNA): TGTGCCAGCAGCGTAGACTCCGGGCTCCACAATGAGCAGTTCTTC.

The chain links TRBV3-1 to TRBJ2-5, with 8 bases lining up with TRBD1. The germline V gene encodes CDR1 LGHDT and CDR2 YNNKEL (reference sequence). The CDR3 sequence is 14 residues long. J gave up 7 bases and V 4 bases, and 8 bases lay outside the gene matches. DNA of the CDR3: TGTGCCAGCAGCCTCCAGGGGGCCCGTTGGACCCAGTACTTC. Protein product: CASSLQGARWTQYF.

This clonotype was found a few times. The chain joins TRBV12-3 or TRBV12-4 to TRBJ1-1, with D hard to call. The CDR3 is made up of 12 amino acids. The V and J ends lost 6 bases and 3 bases respectively, with 8 bases between them. CDR3 sequence: CASRSQDTEAFF. The CDR3 DNA sequence: TGTGCCAGCAGATCGCAGGACACTGAAGCTTTCTTT.

The V and J genes are TRBV4-2 and TRBJ1-2, with a tentative D call TRBD1 (5 bases). V was shortened by 1 base and J by 2 bases, with 11 bases between the two germline ends. Germline V gives CDR1 LGHNA, CDR2 YNFKEQ. The CDR3 contains 15 residues. Here the CDR3 DNA reads TGTGCCAGCAGCCAAGTGAATGGGGGAAACTATGGCTACACCTTC. Its protein is CASSQVNGGNYGYTF.

This clonotype came up many times. The chain is built from TRBV7-2 and TRBJ1-2; 9 nucleotides match TRBD1. The length of the CDR3 is 17 residues. Looked up from germline, CDR1 is SGHTA and CDR2 is FQGNSA. V was clipped by 5 bases and J by 4 bases; unmatched bases: 14. The CDR3 bases are TGTGCCAGCAGCCGAACCGGACAGGGGTCCAATGTCTATGGCTACACCTTC. Protein: CASSRTGQGSNVYGYTF.

Comments on this clonotype: The junction departs from the called germline gene at one end, perhaps through a read error. V gene TRBV4-3 combines with J gene TRBJ2-7; D not resolved. The CDR3 covers 15 residues. Germline values: CDR1 LGHNA, CDR2 YSLEER. The CDR3, as DNA: TGCGCCAGAAGCCAGAACCGGGCCGTTTCCTACGAGCAGTACTTC. Its translation: CARSQNRAVSYEQYF.

There are a few counts of this clonotype. CDR3: CASSSDRGLWAEAFF. The CDR3 nucleotides read TGTGCCAGCAGCTCCGACAGGGGGCTGTGGGCTGAAGCTTTCTTT. V and J are TRBV7-8 and TRBJ1-1; TRBD1 agrees at 10 bases. This CDR3 region has 15 residues. Germline V gene sequence: CDR1 SGHVS, CDR2 FQNEAQ. The V segment lost 4 bases and the J segment 6 bases; nucleotides outside the gene matches: 8.

V usage is TRBV24-1 and J usage is TRBJ2-3; tentatively, D is TRBD2 (5 bases). Germline V gives CDR1 KGHDR, CDR2 SFDVKD. V was pared by 3 bases and J by 2 bases, with 11 bases between. The CDR3 is 15 residues long. The CDR3 DNA is TGTGCCACCAGTGATATAGTCGGGGACACAGATACGCAGTATTTT. Encoded protein: CATSDIVGDTDTQYF.

This clonotype was seen a few times. The CDR3 DNA follows: TGTGCCAGCAGCCCTGGATGGGGGACCGGGGAGCTGTTTTTT. It specifies CASSPGWGTGELFF. The gene calls are TRBV3-1 and TRBJ2-2; D may correspond to TRBD1 or TRBD2 (5 bases each). V was clipped by 4 bases and J by 5 bases, with 11 bases between them. Germline CDR1 is LGHDT and CDR2 is YNNKEL (reference sequence). CDR3 length equals 14 residues.

This clonotype was seen more than once but under ten times. The J gene is TRBJ2-4, the V gene TRBV25-1, with 8 bases lining up with TRBD2. The length of the CDR3 is 16 residues. Trimming removed 4 bases from V and 3 bases from J; junction bases left unmatched: 8. Germline V lookup: CDR1 MGHDK, CDR2 SYGVNS. The CDR3 nucleotides read TGTGCCAGCAGTGCTCCCGGGGGGGGCGTCAAAAACATTCAGTACTTC. It translates to CASSAPGGGVKNIQYF.

This chain links TRBV5-4 with TRBJ2-7, with 9 nucleotides matching TRBD1. CDR3 length: 15 residues. J gave up 9 bases and V 7 bases, and 17 bases lay outside the gene matches. In germline, CDR1 is SGHNT, CDR2 YYREEE (reference sequence). The CDR3 sequence: CASSQGRDRDRPQYF. Here the CDR3 DNA reads TGTGCCAGCTCTCAAGGTCGGGACAGGGACCGTCCGCAGTACTTC.

This clonotype was seen a handful of times. The rearrangement uses TRBV20-1 and TRBJ1-1; D remains unclear. This CDR3 is built from 13 residues. Trimming removed 0 bases at V and 1 base at J, with 6 bases between. The germline CDR1 and CDR2 sequences are DFQATT and SNEGSKA (reference sequence). The CDR3 sequence: CSARDPRNTEAFF. In DNA form, the CDR3 reads TGCAGTGCTAGAGACCCGCGGAACACTGAAGCTTTCTTT.

CDR3 loop: CSAPDRVQETQYF. As DNA, the CDR3 is TGCAGTGCCCCAGACAGGGTACAGGAGACCCAGTACTTC. V is TRBV20-1 and J is TRBJ2-5, with 7 bases that match TRBD1. CDR1 and CDR2 (germline): DFQATT, SNEGSKA (reference sequence). J was trimmed by 5 bases and V by 6 bases; bases with no gene match: 9. The CDR3 length is 13 residues.

The V call is TRBV11-1, the J call TRBJ2-7, with TRBD2 as a possible D gene (6 bases). The CDR3 runs to 15 residues. Germline assignment: CDR1 SGHAT and CDR2 FQDESV (reference sequence). V dropped 1 base and J dropped 4 bases, with 14 bases sitting between them. CDR3 bases: TGTGCCAGCAGCTTAGTGGCCGGGGAGGAATACGAGCAGTACTTC. Its protein product is CASSLVAGEEYEQYF.

This chain uses TRBV19 with TRBJ1-2, with 9 bases that match TRBD1. Losses at the gene ends were 4 bases for V and 4 bases for J; bases not matched to a gene: 7. The CDR3 consists of 15 residues. From germline, CDR1 is LNHDA and CDR2 SQIVND (reference sequence). As DNA, the CDR3 is TGTGCCAGTAGTACGACAGGGGGAGCACGCTATGGCTACACCTTC. It yields the protein CASSTTGGARYGYTF.

This clonotype has a handful of counts. The rearrangement links TRBV9 to TRBJ1-3; D is ambiguous. This CDR3 spans 14 amino acids. V shed 2 bases and J shed 4 bases, with 10 bases lying between them. Germline-derived CDR1 and CDR2 are SGDLS and YYNGEE. CDR3 residues: CASSVGVTGNTIYF. Written as DNA, the CDR3 is TGTGCCAGCAGCGTTGGGGTGACGGGAAACACCATATATTTT.

This sequence joins TRBV5-1 and TRBJ2-1; 11 nucleotides match TRBD1. The V and J ends lost 8 bases and 7 bases, in that order; junction bases with no gene match: 8. The CDR3 length is 14 residues. From germline, CDR1 is SGHRS and CDR2 YFSETQ. The CDR3 DNA reads TGCGCCAGTACATCCCGGGACAGGGGGAATGAGCAGTTCTTC. This sequence encodes CASTSRDRGNEQFF.

As DNA, the CDR3 is TGTGCCAGCAGTTACGACACAGCAAACTATGGCTACACCTTC. Encoded protein: CASSYDTANYGYTF. The V and J genes are TRBV6-6 and TRBJ1-2; D is unclear. V was cut by 2 bases and J by 2 bases, with 9 bases left in between. The CDR3 totals 14 residues. CDR1 is MNHNY, CDR2 SVGAGI, per germline (reference sequence).